This entry concerns a single TCR beta chain. Antigen unknown. The CDR3 runs to 14 residues. The V gene lost 4 bases and the J gene lost 5 bases, with 14 bases spanning the gap. CDR1 is SEHNR, CDR2 FQNEAQ, per germline (reference sequence). The PCR used 60 Vbeta and 13 Jbeta primers. Method: immunoSEQ multiplex PCR; TCRdb's copy keeps in-frame clones and lacks some. This table has about 130,000 clones, around nine tenths appearing once. This sample was taken from a study of cytomegalovirus exposure and HLA in healthy donors. General study points: Among TCR beta chains, those listed as cytomegalovirus-associated numbered around 180.

Sequencing input: PBMCs. The chain has TRBV7-9 and TRBJ2-5; a weak D match, TRBD2 (5 bases). This sequence was found in a woman in her twenties or thirties in good health and CMV-seronegative. The CDR3 nucleotides read TGTGCCAGCAGCTCTAACACGGGGTATGAGACCCAGTACTTC. It translates to CASSSNTGYETQYF. Looking up the rest from reference TRBV7-9 and TRBJ2-5 gives the full variable domain: DTGVSQNPRHKITKRGQNVTFRCDPISEHNRLYWYRQTLGQGPEFLTYFQNEAQLEKSRLLSDRFSAERPKGSFSTLEIQRTEQGDSAMYLCASSSNTGYETQYFGPGTRLLVL.